Presented here are 21 T cell receptor beta chains from one specimen sequenced in a study of T-cell memory formation after mild COVID-19. A single record per CDR3 protein comes from TCRdb applying MiXCR to the 5' RACE reads. The table shows around 200,000 distinct CDR3 sequences, with around 8.8% occurring only once. The sample comprised PBMCs or a T cell subset sorted from them (not recorded which). All receptors derive from a man aged 18-30 years who had mild COVID-19 (a few samples of this study predate the infection). Cell type and time point are not known.

This clonotype showed up just a few times. This chain links TRBV6-5 with TRBJ1-6; D call uncertain. Trimming stripped 5 bases from V and 5 bases from J, with 10 bases between. The CDR3 is 14 residues long. Germline CDR1 is MNHEY and CDR2 is SVGAGI. CDR3 in amino acids: CASSPGPHNSPLHF. The CDR3 DNA reads as TGTGCCAGCAGTCCCGGGCCCCATAATTCACCCCTCCACTTT.

The chain uses TRBV7-2 and TRBJ2-7; 11 bases are a match to TRBD1. V was pared by 1 base and J by 2 bases, with 4 bases of the junction left unmatched. Germline assignment: CDR1 SGHTA and CDR2 FQGNSA. CDR3 length: 16 residues. CDR3 DNA: TGTGCCAGCAGCTTAGGCCGGGACAGGGGGGCCTACGAGCAGTACTTC. This gives the protein CASSLGRDRGAYEQYF.

This clonotype is large within its sample. The CDR3 protein is CASSRTSGANTGELFF. The CDR3 DNA follows: TGTGCCAGCAGTCGCACTAGCGGAGCGAACACCGGGGAGCTGTTTTTT. The chain is built from TRBV2 and TRBJ2-2; 8 nucleotides agree with TRBD2. Looked up from germline, CDR1 is SNHLY and CDR2 is FYNNEI. The CDR3 totals 16 residues. With V trimmed by 5 bases and J by 0 bases, 5 bases remained unmatched. The full variable domain, completed using reference TRBV2 and TRBJ2-2, is EPEVTQTPSHQVTQMGQEVILRCVPISNHLYFYWYRQILGQKVEFLVSFYNNEISEKSEIFDDQFSVERPDGSNFTLKIRSTKLEDSAMYFCASSRTSGANTGELFFGEGSRLTVL.

Remarks on this clonotype: Mismatch with germline at one junction end may stem from a read error. The chain has TRBV10-3 and TRBJ1-1, with D possibly matching TRBD1 (6 bases). Germline V CDR1 and CDR2: ENHRY, SYGVKD. CDR3 length: 13 amino acids. CDR3 DNA sequence: TGTGCCATCAACCGGGACCGGGACACTGAAGCTGTCTTT. Encoded protein: CAINRDRDTEAVF.

J is TRBJ1-5 and V is TRBV29-1; D perhaps matches TRBD1 (5 bases). Germline CDR1 is SQVTM and CDR2 is ANQGSEA. This CDR3 is built from 13 residues. The V gene lost 5 bases and the J gene lost 3 bases, with 11 bases spanning the gap. Here the CDR3 reads CSVSYRLNQPQHF. For the CDR3, the DNA is TGCAGCGTTTCCTACAGGCTCAATCAGCCCCAGCATTTT. The full variable domain, rest sourced from reference TRBV29-1 and TRBJ1-5, is SAVISQKPSRDICQRGTSLTIQCQVDSQVTMMFWYRQQPGQSLTLIATANQGSEATYESGFVIDKFPISRPNLTFSTLTVSNMSPEDSSIYLCSVSYRLNQPQHFGDGTRLSIL.

This clonotype was observed a few times. The rearrangement uses TRBV5-1 and TRBJ2-5; D uncertain. CDR3 length equals 13 residues. Between the trimmed V and J ends, which lost 5 bases and 4 bases, there was a span of 12 bases. Per the germline V gene, CDR1 is SGHRS and CDR2 is YFSETQ. CDR3 loop: CASSFTSPETQYF. The CDR3 DNA reads TGCGCCAGCAGTTTCACTTCGCCAGAGACCCAGTACTTC.

The rearrangement uses TRBV12-3 or TRBV12-4 and TRBJ1-1, with D possibly matching TRBD1 (5 bases). Trimming took off 8 bases at V and 0 bases at J, with 7 bases between the two ends. This CDR3 region has 12 residues. This chain's CDR3 is CASGGLNTEAFF. CDR3 nucleotide sequence: TGTGCCAGCGGGGGACTGAACACTGAAGCTTTCTTT.

This clonotype was counted ten times or more. The rearrangement uses TRBV12-3 or TRBV12-4 and TRBJ1-5; D remains unclear. V was clipped by 7 bases and J by 5 bases, with 9 bases between them. The CDR3 runs 12 residues. CDR3 bases: TGTGCCAGCACTCGGGAAGATCAGCCCCAGCATTTT. Its translation is CASTREDQPQHF.

This sequence joins TRBV29-1 and TRBJ1-2; 11 bases are shared with TRBD1. CDR3 length: 16 residues. V gave up 4 bases and J gave up 2 bases; unmatched junction bases: 9. Germline loops: CDR1 SQVTM, CDR2 ANQGSEA. CDR3 nucleotide sequence: TGCAGCGTTGTTGGGGGACAGGGGGTGGAGAACTATGGCTACACCTTC. This encodes CSVVGGQGVENYGYTF.

This clonotype was recorded a few times. The chain carries TRBV4-3 and TRBJ1-2, with D tentatively TRBD1 (5 bases). V dropped 1 base and J dropped 7 bases, with 13 bases sitting between them. The CDR3 is 14 residues long. Germline V CDR1 and CDR2: LGHNA, YSLEER. This chain's CDR3 is CASSQGTGPGGYTF. Here the CDR3 DNA reads TGCGCCAGCAGCCAAGGAACAGGTCCGGGTGGCTACACCTTC.

This clonotype appeared a few times. This chain links TRBV6-2 or TRBV6-3 with TRBJ2-7, with TRBD1 identical over 7 bases. Germline V gene data show CDR1 as MNHEY and CDR2 as SVGEGT. The V and J ends lost 6 bases and 0 bases, in that order; junction bases with no gene match: 5. The CDR3 contains 14 residues. CDR3: CASSLRQGSYEQYV. Here the CDR3 DNA reads TGTGCCAGCAGCCTTCGACAGGGCTCCTACGAGCAGTACGTC.

The V gene is TRBV5-1, the J gene TRBJ2-3; 8 bases align to TRBD1. The J segment lost 1 base and the V segment lost 5 bases, leaving 6 bases of the junction unmatched. Germline V gene sequence: CDR1 SGHRS, CDR2 YFSETQ. The CDR3 has 15 amino acids. CDR3 protein: CASRIQGDCTDTQYF. The CDR3 bases are TGCGCCAGCAGAATACAGGGGGACTGCACAGATACGCAGTATTTT.

The sample holds a few counts of this clonotype. The chain is built from TRBV20-1 and TRBJ2-3; weak D call: TRBD1 (7 bases). Trimming shortened V by 6 bases and J by 1 base, and 14 bases separated the two germline ends. There are 14 residues in the CDR3. Germline V gene sequence: CDR1 DFQATT, CDR2 SNEGSKA (reference sequence). The CDR3 sequence is CSAARGAGTDTQYF. CDR3 bases: TGCAGTGCCGCCAGGGGGGCGGGCACAGATACGCAGTATTTT.

The V call is TRBV18, the J call TRBJ1-2; 7 bases align to TRBD1. The CDR3 runs to 13 residues. Germline CDR1 and CDR2: KGHSH and LQKENI. The V segment lost 3 bases and the J segment 6 bases; nucleotides outside the gene matches: 4. CDR3 sequence: CASSPGQAHGYTF. The CDR3 nucleotides read TGTGCCAGCTCACCCGGACAGGCCCATGGCTACACCTTC. Variable domain in full (rest from reference TRBV18 and TRBJ1-2): NAGVMQNPRHLVRRRGQEARLRCSPMKGHSHVYWYRQLPEEGLKFMVYLQKENIIDESGMPKERFSAEFPKEGPSILRIQQVVRGDSAAYFCASSPGQAHGYTFGSGTRLTVV.

This clonotype was recorded a few times. The chain combines TRBV5-1 with TRBJ2-5; 11 positions match TRBD1. The CDR3 spans 16 residues. The V gene end was trimmed by 8 bases and the J gene end by 4 bases; junction bases not matched to a gene: 13. CDR1 and CDR2 (germline): SGHRS, YFSETQ. Here the CDR3 reads CASRIRTGGATETQYF. The CDR3 DNA reads as TGCGCCAGTAGGATTCGGACAGGGGGCGCAACAGAGACCCAGTACTTC.

This clonotype showed up just once. The V gene is TRBV9, the J gene TRBJ2-5, with D perhaps matching TRBD1 (5 bases). The germline V gene encodes CDR1 SGDLS and CDR2 YYNGEE. The V gene lost 2 bases and the J gene lost 3 bases, with 14 bases spanning the gap. The CDR3 is 15 amino acids. The CDR3 loop reads CASSVSTTREETQYF. CDR3 coding DNA: TGTGCCAGCAGCGTGTCTACAACCAGGGAAGAGACCCAGTACTTC.

The chain is built from TRBV5-5 and TRBJ2-5; D is undetermined. V was shortened by 2 bases and J by 1 base, with 12 bases between the two germline ends. Germline V gene data show CDR1 as SGHKS and CDR2 as YYEKEE (reference sequence). The CDR3 consists of 15 residues. CDR3 nucleotide sequence: TGTGCCAGCAGCTTCGAGCACCCGTCCCAAGAGACCCAGTACTTC. It is translated as CASSFEHPSQETQYF.

The V gene is TRBV6-5, the J gene TRBJ2-7, with 9 bases aligning to TRBD1. CDR1 and CDR2 from the germline V gene are MNHEY and SVGAGI. This CDR3 contains 15 residues. Losses at the gene ends were 4 bases for V and 6 bases for J; bases not matched to a gene: 10. The CDR3 coding sequence is TGTGCCAGCAGTTCTTCCGGGACAGGGCGCCGCGAGCAGTACTTC. Translating it yields CASSSSGTGRREQYF.

This clonotype was seen a handful of times. The chain is built from TRBV2 and TRBJ1-5; 7 nucleotides match TRBD1. J was trimmed by 7 bases and V by 4 bases; bases with no gene match: 4. Germline V lookup: CDR1 SNHLY, CDR2 FYNNEI. This CDR3 spans 13 amino acids. DNA of the CDR3: TGTGCCAGCAGTGCCGAGGGGGCCCAGCCCCAGCATTTT. Its protein is CASSAEGAQPQHF.

This clonotype was detected many times. The chain couples TRBV7-3 to TRBJ2-3; maybe TRBD2 (5 bases). Germline CDR1 SGHTA, CDR2 FQGTGA. The CDR3 length is 15 residues. Between the trimmed V and J ends, which lost 3 bases and 9 bases, there was a span of 19 bases. Written as DNA, the CDR3 is TGTGCCAGCAGCTTGGCGACTGAAAAACGGGAAACGCAGTATTTT. Translation gives CASSLATEKRETQYF.

In this sample, this clonotype turned up many times. The chain recombines TRBV5-1 with TRBJ2-6, with D perhaps matching TRBD1 (5 bases). Per germline, CDR1 SGHRS and CDR2 YFSETQ. The CDR3 is 15 amino acids. The V end lost 4 bases, the J end lost 3 bases, and 11 bases lay between the germline ends. The DNA of the CDR3 is TGCGCCAGCAGCCCCCAGGGTAATGGGGCCAACGTCCTGACTTTC. It translates to CASSPQGNGANVLTF.